One sample yielded the 29 T cell receptor beta chains listed below, sequenced in a study of blood T cell repertoires in COVID-19. Profiling relied on immunoSEQ multiplex PCR, and the TCRdb table lists in-frame clones only, not all of them. The sample contains around 130,000 clones, about four fifths of which appear only once. The sequenced sample consisted of peripheral blood. The source is a man in his 60s with acute or convalescent COVID-19.

CDR3 residues: CAWSGIAGTSTDTQYF. CDR3 DNA sequence: TGTGCCTGGAGCGGAATAGCGGGGACGAGCACAGATACGCAGTATTTT. This chain connects TRBV30 to TRBJ2-3; 8 nucleotides align to TRBD2. The CDR3 consists of 16 residues. Germline V gene data show CDR1 as GTSNPN and CDR2 as SVGIG (reference sequence). V shed 3 bases and J 0 bases; nucleotides not matched to a gene: 8. Full variable domain (remainder filled in from reference TRBV30 and TRBJ2-3): SQTIHQWPATLVQPVGSPLSLECTVEGTSNPNLYWYRQAAGRGLQLLFYSVGIGQISSEVPQNLSASRPQDRQFILSSKKLLLSDSGFYLCAWSGIAGTSTDTQYFGPGTRLTVL.

V is TRBV29-1 and J is TRBJ2-3; 7 bases line up with TRBD2. Germline V gene data show CDR1 as SQVTM and CDR2 as ANQGSEA. This CDR3 contains 12 residues. The V and J ends lost 4 bases and 4 bases, in that order; junction bases with no gene match: 2. Here the CDR3 DNA reads TGCAGCGTTGGGGGGGGACCAGATACGCAGTATTTT. The encoded protein is CSVGGGPDTQYF.

This clone appeared a single time. The chain carries TRBV25-1 and TRBJ2-7; the D is unclear. This CDR3 comprises 16 residues. The germline CDR1 and CDR2 sequences are MGHDK and SYGVNS. Between the trimmed V and J ends, which lost 2 bases and 1 base, there was a span of 15 bases. As DNA, the CDR3 is TGTGCCAGCAGTGAAGTCGCCAGAACCAAATCCTACGAGCAGTACTTC. Translating gives CASSEVARTKSYEQYF.

V and J are TRBV5-8 and TRBJ1-2; 8 positions agree with TRBD1. The CDR3 consists of 16 residues. V dropped 5 bases and J dropped 4; count of bases not matched to a gene: 13. The V gene's germline CDR1 is SGHTS and CDR2 YDEGEE. The CDR3: CASSRAGTGDVYGYTF. CDR3 DNA sequence: TGTGCCAGCAGTCGAGCCGGGACAGGAGACGTCTATGGCTACACCTTC.

As DNA, the CDR3 is TGTGCCAGCAGCTTGGTGGGGACAGATAATTCACCCCTCCACTTT. This translates into CASSLVGTDNSPLHF. The chain couples TRBV5-4 to TRBJ1-6, with TRBD1 identical over 7 bases. This CDR3 spans 15 amino acids. Germline V gene data show CDR1 as SGHNT and CDR2 as YYREEE (reference sequence). V lost 0 bases and J lost 5; bases outside the gene matches: 2.

This clone was observed a few times. This chain links TRBV7-9 with TRBJ1-2; D might be TRBD1 (6 bases). The CDR3 spans 14 residues. V lost 5 bases, J lost 7 bases, and 17 bases lay in between. Germline V CDR1 and CDR2: SEHNR, FQNEAQ (reference sequence). This chain's CDR3 is CASSPSGQGPGYTF. The CDR3 region has the DNA TGTGCCAGCAGCCCCTCAGGTCAGGGGCCTGGCTACACCTTC.

The genes are TRBV5-8 and TRBJ2-3; D gene uncertain. CDR3 length: 13 residues. Trimming left V 4 bases short and J 2 bases short, with 8 bases between. Germline V lookup: CDR1 SGHTS, CDR2 YDEGEE. The CDR3 is CASSSRHTDTQYF. Written as DNA, the CDR3 is TGTGCCAGCAGCAGCCGTCACACAGATACGCAGTATTTT. Full variable domain (remainder filled in from reference TRBV5-8 and TRBJ2-3): EAGVTQSPTHLIKTRGQQATLRCSPISGHTSVYWYQQALGLGLQFLLWYDEGEERNRGNFPPRFSGRQFPNYSSELNVNALELEDSALYLCASSSRHTDTQYFGPGTRLTVL.

The V gene is TRBV6-5, the J gene TRBJ2-5; perhaps TRBD2 as D (6 bases). Between the trimmed V and J ends, which lost 6 bases and 5 bases, there was a span of 19 bases. Germline V gene lookup returns CDR1 MNHEY and CDR2 SVGAGI. The CDR3 has 15 residues. CDR3 protein: CASRRGGGPEETQYF. CDR3 nucleotides: TGTGCCAGCAGGAGGGGAGGCGGGCCTGAGGAGACCCAGTACTTC.

The chain recombines TRBV11-2 with TRBJ1-1, with D unclear. This CDR3 region has 13 residues. The V end was cut by 3 bases, the J end by 1 base, with 6 bases between. CDR1 is SGHAT and CDR2 is FQNNGV in the germline V gene. The CDR3 spells CASSLAENTEAFF. In DNA, the CDR3 is TGTGCCAGCAGCTTGGCAGAGAACACTGAAGCTTTCTTT.

The J gene is TRBJ1-2, the V gene TRBV7-3, with D possibly matching TRBD1 (6 bases). Germline V lookup: CDR1 SGHTA, CDR2 FQGTGA. V was clipped by 6 bases and J by 0 bases, with 11 bases between them. There are 14 residues in the CDR3. CDR3: CASRLRGPNYGYTF. The CDR3 DNA reads TGTGCCAGCAGGCTCAGGGGACCTAACTATGGCTACACCTTC.

The genes are TRBV7-2 and TRBJ2-1; 11 bases are a match to TRBD2. Germline CDR1 SGHTA, CDR2 FQGNSA. The CDR3 totals 18 residues. The J segment lost 4 bases and the V segment lost 7 bases, leaving 15 bases of the junction unmatched. CDR3 nucleotides: TGTGCCAGCACCAGCGGGGGATGGGGGACTAGCGGATACAATGAGCAGTTCTTC. It translates to CASTSGGWGTSGYNEQFF.

V gene TRBV19 combines with J gene TRBJ1-1; no reliable D call. This CDR3 is built from 12 residues. V shed 5 bases and J shed 5 bases, with 9 bases lying between them. The germline gives CDR1 LNHDA, CDR2 SQIVND (reference sequence). CDR3 sequence reads: CASSPPSTEAFF. As DNA, the CDR3 is TGTGCCAGTAGTCCCCCCAGTACTGAAGCTTTCTTT.

This chain joins TRBV18 and TRBJ2-3; D ambiguous. The V gene lost 0 bases and the J gene lost 1 base, with 5 bases spanning the gap. The germline CDR1 and CDR2 sequences are KGHSH and LQKENI. The CDR3 covers 14 residues. The CDR3 is CASSPPTGTDTQYF. The CDR3 DNA is TGTGCCAGCTCACCACCTACGGGCACAGATACGCAGTATTTT.

This clone was detected a few times. The V and J genes are TRBV29-1 and TRBJ1-1; D is possibly TRBD1 (6 bases). The CDR3 is 13 amino acids. Germline V gene lookup returns CDR1 SQVTM and CDR2 ANQGSEA. Trimming shortened V by 8 bases and J by 0 bases, and 13 bases separated the two germline ends. The CDR3 bases are TGCAGCTCGAACAGGGACATGAACACTGAAGCTTTCTTT. Amino acid sequence: CSSNRDMNTEAFF.

The chain couples TRBV4-2 to TRBJ1-5; TRBD1 aligns across 7 bases. Germline V gives CDR1 LGHNA, CDR2 YNFKEQ. The CDR3 contains 17 residues. Trimming took 2 bases from V and 1 from J; bases not matched to a gene: 8. The chain's CDR3 is CASSQQWDRESNQPQHF. CDR3 nucleotide sequence: TGTGCCAGCAGCCAACAATGGGACAGAGAAAGCAATCAGCCCCAGCATTTT.

The sample holds one count of this clone. The rearrangement links TRBV5-1 to TRBJ2-7; 8 bases match TRBD1. Germline CDR1 is SGHRS and CDR2 is YFSETQ. The V and J ends lost 10 bases and 4 bases, in that order; junction bases with no gene match: 7. This CDR3 has 12 amino acids. The CDR3 DNA is TGCGCCCACCGGACAGGGAGATACGAGCAGTACTTC. Translation gives CAHRTGRYEQYF. The full variable domain, rest sourced from reference TRBV5-1 and TRBJ2-7, is KAGVTQTPRYLIKTRGQQVTLSCSPISGHRSVSWYQQTPGQGLQFLFEYFSETQRNKGNFPGRFSGRQFSNSRSEMNVSTLELGDSALYLCAHRTGRYEQYFGPGTRLTVT.

This clone was detected a few times. The chain has TRBV5-6 and TRBJ1-3, with TRBD1 matching 7 bases. The CDR3 is made up of 15 amino acids. Per germline, CDR1 SGHDT and CDR2 YYEEEE. The junction had 6 bases not matched to a gene; V was cut back by 4 bases and J by 2 bases. DNA for the CDR3: TGTGCCAGCAGCCGACAGGGCTGGCCTGGAAACACCATATATTTT. Translated, it gives CASSRQGWPGNTIYF. The full variable domain, completed using reference TRBV5-6 and TRBJ1-3, is DAGVTQSPTHLIKTRGQQVTLRCSPKSGHDTVSWYQQALGQGPQFIFQYYEEEERQRGNFPDRFSGHQFPNYSSELNVNALLLGDSALYLCASSRQGWPGNTIYFGEGSWLTVV.

The V call is TRBV24-1, the J call TRBJ1-4; D unresolved. The length of the CDR3 is 15 residues. Germline V gene sequence: CDR1 KGHDR, CDR2 SFDVKD. Trimming took off 4 bases at V and 7 bases at J, with 15 bases between the two ends. The CDR3 nucleotides are TGTGCCACCAGTGACCCGGTCCTGGGAGGTGAAAAACTGTTTTTT. Translating gives CATSDPVLGGEKLFF.

This clone was recorded once. This rearrangement joins TRBV5-1 to TRBJ2-7; 8 bases are shared with TRBD1. The germline V gene encodes CDR1 SGHRS and CDR2 YFSETQ. This CDR3 contains 14 residues. Trimming cost V 5 bases and J 3 bases; bases outside gene matches: 7. This chain's CDR3 is CASSSQGAGYEQYF. Written as DNA, the CDR3 is TGCGCCAGCAGTTCCCAGGGGGCGGGCTACGAGCAGTACTTC.

The rearrangement uses TRBV19 and TRBJ2-7; weak D call: TRBD2 (5 bases). V was cut by 1 base and J by 5 bases, with 15 bases left in between. The length of the CDR3 is 15 residues. CDR1 and CDR2 (germline): LNHDA, SQIVND (reference sequence). CDR3 DNA: TGTGCCAGTAGTATAGTCCCTTGGACTCCCGACGAGCAGTACTTC. As protein: CASSIVPWTPDEQYF. Together with reference TRBV19 and TRBJ2-7, the CDR3 gives the full variable domain: DGGITQSPKYLFRKEGQNVTLSCEQNLNHDAMYWYRQDPGQGLRLIYYSQIVNDFQKGDIAEGYSVSREKKESFPLTVTSAQKNPTAFYLCASSIVPWTPDEQYFGPGTRLTVT.

The J gene is TRBJ1-2, the V gene TRBV5-1; no definite D call. The V gene lost 1 base and the J gene lost 1 base, with 8 bases spanning the gap. Germline values: CDR1 SGHRS, CDR2 YFSETQ. The CDR3 is 14 residues long. The CDR3 protein is CASSLRSSNYGYTF. The CDR3 nucleotides read TGCGCCAGCAGCTTGAGGAGCAGTAACTATGGCTACACCTTC.

This sequence joins TRBV9 and TRBJ1-3; D may be TRBD1 (6 bases). Looked up from germline, CDR1 is SGDLS and CDR2 is YYNGEE. The CDR3 is 16 amino acids. Trimming shortened V by 1 base and J by 0 bases, and 11 bases separated the two germline ends. The CDR3 is CASSVSGQLSGNTIYF. Written as DNA, the CDR3 is TGTGCCAGCAGCGTATCGGGACAACTCTCTGGAAACACCATATATTTT. Full variable domain (outside the CDR3, taken from reference TRBV9 and TRBJ1-3): DSGVTQTPKHLITATGQRVTLRCSPRSGDLSVYWYQQSLDQGLQFLIQYYNGEERAKGNILERFSAQQFPDLHSELNLSSLELGDSALYFCASSVSGQLSGNTIYFGEGSWLTVV.

The CDR3 nucleotides are TGCAGCGTTGAGAAGCGGGGGGGAGTAGATGAGCAGTTCTTC. This translates into CSVEKRGGVDEQFF. This chain links TRBV29-1 with TRBJ2-1; 10 nucleotides line up with TRBD2. This CDR3 is built from 14 residues. After removal of 3 bases from V and 8 bases from J, the junction contained 7 bases not matched to a gene. Germline CDR1 is SQVTM and CDR2 is ANQGSEA.

The chain uses TRBV6-5 and TRBJ1-5; 8 nucleotides agree with TRBD1. Losses at the gene ends were 8 bases for V and 7 bases for J; bases not matched to a gene: 7. Germline CDR1 is MNHEY and CDR2 is SVGAGI. This CDR3 has 13 residues. In DNA form, the CDR3 reads TGTGCCAGCGGAATGACAGGGGAACAGCCCCAGCATTTT. Protein product: CASGMTGEQPQHF.

The J gene is TRBJ2-3, the V gene TRBV28; 10 bases map to TRBD2. This CDR3 is 16 amino acids long. Trimming cost V 3 bases and J 6 bases; bases outside gene matches: 9. In germline, CDR1 is MDHEN, CDR2 SYDVKM. This chain's CDR3 is CASSLRTSGSSDTQYF. The CDR3 DNA sequence: TGTGCCAGCAGTTTGAGGACTAGCGGCTCCTCGGATACGCAGTATTTT.

About this clone itself: The same CDR3 also results from other DNA sequences found in this sample. The rearrangement joins TRBV19 to TRBJ2-2, with 7 nucleotides matching TRBD2. The V and J ends lost 7 bases and 1 base, in that order; junction bases with no gene match: 3. CDR1 LNHDA and CDR2 SQIVND come from the germline V gene (reference sequence). The CDR3 spans 14 residues. CDR3 sequence: CASNPSGNTGELFF. For the CDR3, the DNA is TGTGCCAGTAACCCTAGCGGGAACACCGGGGAGCTGTTTTTT.

This clone was observed a handful of times. The J gene is TRBJ1-1, the V gene TRBV5-1, with D unclear. The germline CDR1 and CDR2 sequences are SGHRS and YFSETQ. CDR3 length: 14 amino acids. Trimming shortened V by 6 bases and J by 0 bases, and 12 bases separated the two germline ends. The CDR3 DNA reads TGCGCCAGCATAAGGGTCGGGGTGAACACTGAAGCTTTCTTT. As protein: CASIRVGVNTEAFF.

V and J are TRBV2 and TRBJ2-1, with TRBD2 matching over 9 bases. CDR3 length: 15 residues. The V gene end was trimmed by 7 bases and the J gene end by 1 base; junction bases not matched to a gene: 5. Germline lookup yields CDR1 SNHLY and CDR2 FYNNEI. In nucleotides, the CDR3 is TGTGCCAGCATTAGCGGGAGTAGGTCCTACAATGAGCAGTTCTTC. This codes for CASISGSRSYNEQFF.

This clone came up a few times. The chain carries TRBV10-2 and TRBJ1-1; D is perhaps TRBD1 (5 bases). The germline V gene has CDR1 WSHSY and CDR2 SAAADI. V was pared by 0 bases and J by 4 bases, with 9 bases between. The CDR3 length is 14 residues. As DNA, the CDR3 is TGCGCCAGCAGTGAGTCGGGGGGGGGCACTGAAGCTTTCTTT. As protein: CASSESGGGTEAFF.